This T cell receptor beta chain was identified in a study of blood T cell repertoires in COVID-19. As for the study in general: Italy, Spain and the United States were the sources of the convalescent and acute COVID-19 samples. The cDNA or gDNA used as material had been derived from T cells, B-cell-depleted T cells, or PBMCs.

The CDR3 consists of 13 residues. From germline, CDR1 is MNHEY and CDR2 SVGAGI. Deletions cut 5 bases from V and 3 bases from J, with 11 bases between. The method was immunoSEQ multiplex PCR; TCRdb's version includes in-frame clones alone and lacks a portion of them. The repertoire holds over 120,000 clones, 80% seen once, with approximately 3.5% in the top ten. The chain employs TRBV6-5 and TRBJ2-7; D might be TRBD1 (6 bases). The sample comprised peripheral blood. This TCR came from a man between 65 and 85 years old who had recovered from COVID-19. The CDR3 is CASSRGHLYEQYF. CDR3 in DNA: TGTGCCAGCAGTCGGGGACACCTCTACGAGCAGTACTTC.